This TCR beta chain stems from a study of control samples from healthy donors and cancer patients. Using immunoSEQ multiplex PCR, the repertoire was profiled, and TCRdb retains in-frame clones only, with some absent. The sample records about 130,000 clones, about 94% being singletons. The material sequenced was blood. This receptor was identified in a man aged 25 to 40 in good health.

CDR3 sequence (DNA): TGTGCCACCCTTAGGGACAGGGGCACTGAAGCTTTCTTT. Protein: CATLRDRGTEAFF. This chain connects TRBV2 to TRBJ1-1; 10 bases match TRBD1. The CDR3 sequence is 13 residues long. V lost 10 bases to trimming and J lost 4 bases; unmatched junction nucleotides: 6. Germline CDR1 SNHLY, CDR2 FYNNEI.